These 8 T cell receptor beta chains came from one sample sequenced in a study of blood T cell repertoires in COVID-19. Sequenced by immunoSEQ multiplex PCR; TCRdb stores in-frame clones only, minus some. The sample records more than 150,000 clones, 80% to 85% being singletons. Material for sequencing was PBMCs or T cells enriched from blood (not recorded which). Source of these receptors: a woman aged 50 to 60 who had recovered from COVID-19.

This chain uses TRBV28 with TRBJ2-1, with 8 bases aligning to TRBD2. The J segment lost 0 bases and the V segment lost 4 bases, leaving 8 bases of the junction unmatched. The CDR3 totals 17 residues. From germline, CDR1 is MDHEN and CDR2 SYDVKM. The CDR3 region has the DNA TGTGCCAGCAGTTCCAATGCGGGGACTAGCTCCTACAATGAGCAGTTCTTC. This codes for CASSSNAGTSSYNEQFF.

This CDR3 reads CASSAGPSNTEAFF. The CDR3 DNA reads TGTGCCAGCAGTGCAGGGCCCTCGAACACTGAAGCTTTCTTT. The rearrangement joins TRBV2 to TRBJ1-1; a possible D gene is TRBD1 (5 bases). This CDR3 has 14 amino acids. Trimming took off 4 bases at V and 1 base at J, with 10 bases between the two ends. In germline, CDR1 is SNHLY, CDR2 FYNNEI.

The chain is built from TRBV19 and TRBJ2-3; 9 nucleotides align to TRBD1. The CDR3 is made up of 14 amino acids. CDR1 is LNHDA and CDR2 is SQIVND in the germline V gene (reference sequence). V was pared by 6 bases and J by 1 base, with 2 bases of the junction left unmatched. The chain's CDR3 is CASRDRGGTDTQYF. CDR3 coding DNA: TGTGCCAGTAGGGACAGGGGCGGCACAGATACGCAGTATTTT.

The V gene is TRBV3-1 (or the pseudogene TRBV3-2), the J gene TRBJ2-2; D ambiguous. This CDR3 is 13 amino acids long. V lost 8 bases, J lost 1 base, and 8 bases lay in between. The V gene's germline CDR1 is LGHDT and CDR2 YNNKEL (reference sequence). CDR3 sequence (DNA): TGTGCCAGCGCCCCAGGGAACACCGGGGAGCTGTTTTTT. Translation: CASAPGNTGELFF.

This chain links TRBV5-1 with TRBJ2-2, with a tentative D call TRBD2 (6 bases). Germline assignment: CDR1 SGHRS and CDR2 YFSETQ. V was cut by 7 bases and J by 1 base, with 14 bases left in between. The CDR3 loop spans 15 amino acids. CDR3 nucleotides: TGCGCCAGCGGACACGGGGGTGTGAACACCGGGGAGCTGTTTTTT. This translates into CASGHGGVNTGELFF.

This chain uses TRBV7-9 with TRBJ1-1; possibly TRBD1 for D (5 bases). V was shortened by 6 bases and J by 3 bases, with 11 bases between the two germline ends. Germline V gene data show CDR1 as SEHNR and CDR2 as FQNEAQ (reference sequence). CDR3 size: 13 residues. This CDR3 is CASSRQIHTEAFF. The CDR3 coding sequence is TGTGCCAGCAGTCGACAGATCCACACTGAAGCTTTCTTT.

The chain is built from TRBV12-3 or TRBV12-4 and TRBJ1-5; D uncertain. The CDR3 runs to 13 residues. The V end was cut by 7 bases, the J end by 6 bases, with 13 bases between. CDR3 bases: TGTGCCAGCACGGCCTGGCCGGGTCAGCCCCAGCATTTT. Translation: CASTAWPGQPQHF.

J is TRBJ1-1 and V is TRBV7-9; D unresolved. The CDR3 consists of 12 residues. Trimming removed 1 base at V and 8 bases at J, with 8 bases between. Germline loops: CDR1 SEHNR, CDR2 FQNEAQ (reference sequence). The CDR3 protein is CASSLVRREAFF. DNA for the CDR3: TGTGCCAGCAGCTTAGTCCGGAGAGAAGCTTTCTTT.